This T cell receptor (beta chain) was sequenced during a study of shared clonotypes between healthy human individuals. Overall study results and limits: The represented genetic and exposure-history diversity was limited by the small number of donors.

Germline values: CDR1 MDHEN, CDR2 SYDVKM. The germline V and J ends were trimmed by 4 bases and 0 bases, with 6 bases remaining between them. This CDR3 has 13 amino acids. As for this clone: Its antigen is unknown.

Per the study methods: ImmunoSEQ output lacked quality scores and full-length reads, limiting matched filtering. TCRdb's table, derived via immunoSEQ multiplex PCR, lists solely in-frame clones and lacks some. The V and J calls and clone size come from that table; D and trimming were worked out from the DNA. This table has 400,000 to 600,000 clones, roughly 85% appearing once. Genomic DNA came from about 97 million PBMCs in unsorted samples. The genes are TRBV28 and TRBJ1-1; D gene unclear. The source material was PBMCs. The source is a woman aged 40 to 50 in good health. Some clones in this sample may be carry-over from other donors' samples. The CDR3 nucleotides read TGTGCCAGCAGTTCCGACCTGAACACTGAAGCTTTCTTT. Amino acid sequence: CASSSDLNTEAFF.